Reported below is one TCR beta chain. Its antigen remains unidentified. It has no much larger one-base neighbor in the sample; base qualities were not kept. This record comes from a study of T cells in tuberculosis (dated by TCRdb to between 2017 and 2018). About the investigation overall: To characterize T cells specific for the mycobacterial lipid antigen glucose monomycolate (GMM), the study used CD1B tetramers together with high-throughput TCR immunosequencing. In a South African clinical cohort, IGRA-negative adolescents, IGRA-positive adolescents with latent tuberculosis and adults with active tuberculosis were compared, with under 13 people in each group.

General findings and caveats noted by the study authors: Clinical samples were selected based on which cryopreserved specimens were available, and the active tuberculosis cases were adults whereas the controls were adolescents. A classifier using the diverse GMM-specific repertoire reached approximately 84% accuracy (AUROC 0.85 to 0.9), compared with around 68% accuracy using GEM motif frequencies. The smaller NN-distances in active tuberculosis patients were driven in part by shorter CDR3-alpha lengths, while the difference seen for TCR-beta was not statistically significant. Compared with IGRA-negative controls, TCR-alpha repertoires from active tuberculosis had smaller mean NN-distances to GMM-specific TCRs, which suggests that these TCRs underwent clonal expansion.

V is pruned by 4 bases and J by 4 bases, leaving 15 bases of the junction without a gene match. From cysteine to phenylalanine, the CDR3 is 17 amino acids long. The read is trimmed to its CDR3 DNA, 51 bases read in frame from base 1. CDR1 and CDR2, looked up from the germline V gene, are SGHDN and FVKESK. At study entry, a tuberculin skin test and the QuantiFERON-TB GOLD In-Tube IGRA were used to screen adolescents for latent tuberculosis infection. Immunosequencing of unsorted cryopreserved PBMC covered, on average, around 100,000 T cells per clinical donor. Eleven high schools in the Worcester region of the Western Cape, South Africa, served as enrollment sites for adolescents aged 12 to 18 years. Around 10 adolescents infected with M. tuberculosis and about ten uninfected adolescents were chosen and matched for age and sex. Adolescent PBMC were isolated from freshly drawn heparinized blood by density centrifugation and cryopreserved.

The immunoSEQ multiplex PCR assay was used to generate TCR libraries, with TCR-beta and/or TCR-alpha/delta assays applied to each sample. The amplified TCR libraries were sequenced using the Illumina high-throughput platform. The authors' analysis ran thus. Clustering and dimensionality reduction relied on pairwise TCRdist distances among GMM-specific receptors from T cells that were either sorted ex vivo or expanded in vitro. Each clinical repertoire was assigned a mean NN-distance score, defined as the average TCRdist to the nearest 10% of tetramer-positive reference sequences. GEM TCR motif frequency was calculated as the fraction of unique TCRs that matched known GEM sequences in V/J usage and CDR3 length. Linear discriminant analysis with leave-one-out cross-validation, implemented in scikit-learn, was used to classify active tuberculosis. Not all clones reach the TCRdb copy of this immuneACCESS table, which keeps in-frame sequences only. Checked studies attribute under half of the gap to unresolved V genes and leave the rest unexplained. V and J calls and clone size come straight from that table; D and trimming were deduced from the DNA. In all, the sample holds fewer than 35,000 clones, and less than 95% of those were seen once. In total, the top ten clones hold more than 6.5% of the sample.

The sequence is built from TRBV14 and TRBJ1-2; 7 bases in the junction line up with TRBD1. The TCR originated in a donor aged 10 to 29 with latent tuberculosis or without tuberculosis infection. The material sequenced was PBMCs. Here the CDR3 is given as CASSRVDHRGTGYGYTF. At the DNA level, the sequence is TGTGCCAGCAGCCGCGTAGACCACAGGGGTACAGGCTATGGCTACACCTTC.